Included here is one TCR beta chain sequence, with context. Its antigen is not yet known. The sample holds no much larger clone one base away, and base qualities are not on file. In the prospective study, participants were roughly 18 to 100 years old, resided in about 25 geographic areas of the United States, and were enrolled through a virtual design. In the prospective study, participants were assigned to cohorts based on the clinical history participants reported in a screening survey and a study questionnaire. In the prospective study, whole blood, serum and a nasopharyngeal or oropharyngeal swab were collected from each participant by mobile phlebotomists. Additional blood draws and questionnaires over an approximately two-month period could optionally be provided by prospective study participants. Before DNA extraction, blood samples from the prospective study were shipped at room temperature or frozen.

These data are taken from a study of blood T cell repertoires in COVID-19 (dated by TCRdb to about 2020). Study-level background: Samples covering the acute and convalescent phases of COVID-19 were provided by collaborators in the United States, Italy and Spain. The prospective study material was composed of cDNA or gDNA derived from T cells, B-cell-depleted T cells, or PBMCs. Subjects who had been exposed to COVID-19, were actively infected with it, or had recovered from it provided the deeply sampled blood TCRbeta repertoires that made up the dataset. The repertoires were made available in a free public database intended to serve as a resource for research on the immune response to SARS-CoV-2. Samples came from the ongoing ImmuneRACE study (first 160 participants) plus 1,254 subjects from 6 global collaborators. A de-identified subject ID, COVID-19 status, age in years and sex were almost always included in the sample metadata. Where available, HLA class I and class II types were obtained from metadata supplied by the sample provider rather than from assay-based typing. Broad study findings and their caveats: The quantity of clinical and demographic metadata differed by source and by participant and was supplied without curation.

TCRbeta CDR3 regions were amplified from genomic DNA using the immunoSEQ Assay, a bias-controlled multiplex PCR. The study's own analysis went as follows. Nucleated cell counts per sample were estimated from amplification of reference gene primers within the assay. To quantify the absolute abundance of each unique TCRbeta CDR3 rearrangement, sequence reads were collapsed and filtered. For each sample, productive Simpson clonality was calculated as the square root of Simpson's diversity index across productive rearrangements. Sourced from immuneACCESS, this table was stored by TCRdb with only in-frame sequences that have V and J called. A share of the clones is absent; for the studies checked, an unresolved V gene accounts for under half, and the remainder has no known explanation. V and J calls and clone size are copied from that table; D and trimming were computed from the DNA. This sample is represented by over 200,000 clones; roughly 79% of them were singletons. The ten largest account for 8.9% of the sample.

Trimming leaves V shorter by 2 bases and J shorter by 7 bases, with the junction holding 15 bases beyond the gene matches. The CDR3, cysteine through phenylalanine, is 17 amino acids long. This entry keeps only the CDR3 DNA: 51 bases, framed from base 1. The germline V gene (reference sequence) supplies CDR1 SGHNT and CDR2 YYREEE. Recombination joined TRBV5-4 with TRBJ2-1, and TRBD1 aligns with 7 junction nucleotides. Sequenced: PBMCs or T cells enriched from blood (not recorded which). This clonotype was sampled from a woman in her fifties or sixties with acute COVID-19. The nucleotide sequence is TGTGCCAGCAGCTTAGATCTCAACGGACAGGTTGGAAATGAGCAGTTCTTC. Its amino acids are CASSLDLNGQVGNEQFF.